This T cell receptor (beta chain) was identified during a study of human T cells and chemical hapten exposure. About the research overall: Chiefly women, the patients showed alopecia areata, totalis or universalis.

Stated time point: pre-sensitization, week 0. Treatment here: therapeutic diphenylcyclopropenone sensitization with weekly scalp DPC. The germline V gene encodes CDR1 SGHAT and CDR2 FQNNGV. V was pared by 5 bases and J by 4 bases, with 12 bases between. The CDR3 runs 13 residues. MiXCR was run by TCRdb on the RACE reads, yielding one entry per CDR3 protein. The table has under 300,000 distinct CDR3 sequences, roughly 7.7% seen once. The V and J genes are TRBV11-2 and TRBJ2-7, with D maybe TRBD1 (5 bases). The sequence derives from a man younger than 35 with alopecia areata. Some clones in this sample may be carry-over from other donors' samples. The sample consisted of whole blood, taken in connection with sensitization to the hapten diphenylcyclopropenone (DPC). CDR3 protein: CASSNPGRYEQYF. DNA for the CDR3: TGTGCCAGCAGCAACCCAGGGCGGTACGAGCAGTACTTC.